The T cell receptor (beta chain) under discussion was sequenced for a study of PD-1 blockade in classical Hodgkin lymphoma. Whole-study results and caveats: CD4+ TCR diversity climbed significantly by C4D1, unlike CD8+ TCR diversity. Newly diagnosed patients were reported to start with lower TCR diversity than healthy donors. Newly diagnosed patients and complete responders had comparable diversity at baseline.

About this clone: What it binds is unknown.

The CDR3 runs to 14 residues. Germline-derived CDR1 and CDR2 are SGDLS and YYNGEE. V lost 3 bases, J lost 5 bases, and 11 bases lay in between. Each of the patients experienced relapse following autologous stem cell transplantation, and their brentuximab vedotin exposure differed. The repertoire was sequenced with immunoSEQ multiplex PCR; TCRdb's copy has only in-frame clones and lacks some. Among fewer than 25,000 clones listed, 80% to 90% were seen once. The chain has TRBV9 and TRBJ2-2; D is possibly TRBD1 or TRBD2 (6 bases each). This material consisted of peripheral blood mononuclear cells (PBMCs), taken before the second cycle of nivolumab. The origin of this receptor is a human donor with classical Hodgkin lymphoma. CDR3 nucleotide sequence: TGTGCCAGCAGCGCGAAGGGGGGAACCGGGGAGCTGTTTTTT. Translation gives CASSAKGGTGELFF.